The 24 T cell receptor beta chains below come from one sample, sequenced in a study of T-cell memory formation after mild COVID-19. In TCRdb, the 5' RACE reads were re-called with MiXCR into one record per CDR3 protein. The table shows some 300,000 distinct CDR3 sequences, with 20% to 25% occurring only once. Specimen: PBMCs or a T cell subset sorted from them (not recorded which). These receptors came from a man between 18 and 35 years old who had mild COVID-19 (a few samples of this study predate the infection). Cell type and time point are not known.

V is TRBV20-1 and J is TRBJ2-5; D assignment may be TRBD1 or TRBD2 (6 bases each). This CDR3 is 14 amino acids long. Germline V lookup: CDR1 DFQATT, CDR2 SNEGSKA (reference sequence). V lost 6 bases to trimming and J lost 3 bases, with 17 bases between them. The CDR3 is CSASRGQLKETQYF. CDR3 nucleotides: TGCAGTGCATCCCGGGGGCAGTTGAAAGAGACCCAGTACTTC.

This clonotype came up many times. V usage is TRBV6-5 and J usage is TRBJ2-2; no definite D call. Trimming shortened V by 0 bases and J by 4 bases, and 3 bases separated the two germline ends. The CDR3 covers 13 residues. CDR1 and CDR2 (germline): MNHEY, SVGAGI. CDR3 sequence reads: CASSYSGTGELFF. Here the CDR3 DNA reads TGTGCCAGCAGTTACTCCGGCACCGGGGAGCTGTTTTTT.

The table lists this clonotype with many counts. The rearrangement uses TRBV20-1 and TRBJ2-5; D remains ambiguous. This CDR3 spans 12 amino acids. The ends were cut back, 6 bases at V and 5 bases at J, with 13 bases in the middle. Germline CDR1 DFQATT, CDR2 SNEGSKA (reference sequence). This CDR3 is CSASTRGETQYF. In nucleotides, the CDR3 is TGCAGTGCGTCCACGCGCGGTGAGACCCAGTACTTC.

This clonotype was picked up a small number of times. This chain joins TRBV7-8 and TRBJ2-7; 9 bases fit TRBD1. J lost 5 bases, V lost 2 bases, and 4 bases had no gene match. Germline CDR1 is SGHVS and CDR2 is FQNEAQ. This CDR3 comprises 14 residues. The CDR3 nucleotides read TGTGCCAGCAGCTTACGGGACAGGGCGGACGAGCAGTACTTC. The encoded protein is CASSLRDRADEQYF.

This clonotype was seen a few times. This chain joins TRBV11-3 and TRBJ2-1; D is undetermined. The CDR3 extends over 13 amino acids. Trimming shortened V by 6 bases and J by 7 bases, and 13 bases separated the two germline ends. Germline V gene data show CDR1 as SGHNT and CDR2 as YENEEA. The CDR3 spells CASSRGETNEQFF. The DNA for the CDR3 is TGTGCCAGCAGTCGCGGCGAGACAAATGAGCAGTTCTTC. Filled out from reference TRBV11-3 and TRBJ2-1, the complete variable domain reads EAGVVQSPRYKIIEKKQPVAFWCNPISGHNTLYWYLQNLGQGPELLIRYENEEAVDDSQLPKDRFSAERLKGVDSTLKIQPAELGDSAVYLCASSRGETNEQFFGPGTRLTVL.

This sequence joins TRBV29-1 and TRBJ1-2; D is undetermined. This CDR3 has 12 residues. CDR1 and CDR2 from the germline V gene are SQVTM and ANQGSEA. V lost 7 bases to trimming and J lost 1 base, with 10 bases between them. CDR3 residues: CSAVHNNYGYTF. In DNA form, the CDR3 reads TGCAGCGCCGTACACAATAACTATGGCTACACCTTC.

This clonotype was seen repeatedly, ten times or more. This rearrangement joins TRBV7-2 to TRBJ2-1; TRBD2 agrees at 12 bases. The CDR3 extends over 16 amino acids. Germline loops: CDR1 SGHTA, CDR2 FQGNSA. After removal of 0 bases from V and 4 bases from J, the junction contained 1 base not matched to a gene. The CDR3 is CASSLATSGGYNEQFF. As DNA, the CDR3 is TGTGCCAGCAGCTTAGCTACTAGCGGGGGGTACAATGAGCAGTTCTTC.

At least ten counts were recorded for this clonotype. J is TRBJ2-3 and V is TRBV2, with 8 bases matching TRBD2. The length of the CDR3 is 15 residues. The germline V gene encodes CDR1 SNHLY and CDR2 FYNNEI. V lost 4 bases, J lost 1 base, and 4 bases stayed unmatched. The CDR3 coding sequence is TGTGCCAGCAGTGTCGGGCGGGGGGGCACAGATACGCAGTATTTT. Its translation: CASSVGRGGTDTQYF.

This clonotype was observed a few times. V and J are TRBV24-1 and TRBJ1-2; tentatively, D is TRBD1 (6 bases). Looked up from germline, CDR1 is KGHDR and CDR2 is SFDVKD. V lost 4 bases and J lost 8, with 13 bases in between. The CDR3 runs 13 residues. In DNA form, the CDR3 reads TGTGCCACCAGTGAAGGACAGTATGGAGGCTACACCTTC. It is translated as CATSEGQYGGYTF.

The chain has TRBV2 and TRBJ1-5; D ambiguous. This CDR3 has 12 amino acids. Trimming removed 6 bases from V and 8 bases from J, with 11 bases in between. Germline loops: CDR1 SNHLY, CDR2 FYNNEI. The CDR3 spells CASRDSGKPQHF. In DNA, the CDR3 is TGTGCCAGCAGGGACTCCGGCAAGCCCCAGCATTTT.

This clonotype came up a few times. This sequence joins TRBV27 and TRBJ2-3; 9 positions agree with TRBD1. CDR1 is MNHEY, CDR2 SMNVEV, per germline (reference sequence). V was pared by 4 bases and J by 4 bases, with 3 bases of the junction left unmatched. The CDR3 has 14 residues. CDR3 sequence: CASSSRTGADTQYF. The CDR3 DNA sequence: TGTGCCAGCAGTTCCAGGACAGGGGCAGATACGCAGTATTTT.

The chain uses TRBV9 and TRBJ2-3, with D perhaps matching TRBD1 or TRBD2 (5 bases each). The CDR3 sequence is 14 residues long. Germline V lookup: CDR1 SGDLS, CDR2 YYNGEE. Trimming removed 0 bases from V and 5 bases from J, with 10 bases in between. The CDR3 protein is CASSVDRGRDTQYF. The CDR3 DNA reads as TGTGCCAGCAGCGTAGATAGGGGACGAGATACGCAGTATTTT.

The J gene is TRBJ2-6, the V gene TRBV6-2 or TRBV6-3; D is unclear. The germline gives CDR1 MNHEY, CDR2 SVGEGT. Trimming stripped 0 bases from V and 0 bases from J, with 15 bases between. This CDR3 is built from 19 residues. In DNA, the CDR3 is TGTGCCAGCAGTTACTCCGTCGCTTACACTTTCTCTGGGGCCAACGTCCTGACTTTC. Residues: CASSYSVAYTFSGANVLTF.

This clonotype was seen a few times. The chain recombines TRBV20-1 with TRBJ2-6; no firm D call. CDR1 is DFQATT and CDR2 is SNEGSKA in the germline V gene (reference sequence). V lost 0 bases and J 0 bases, leaving 6 bases between the germline ends. This CDR3 has 15 amino acids. In DNA form, the CDR3 reads TGCAGTGCTAGAGATTTTAGCTCTGGGGCCAACGTCCTGACTTTC. Translation gives CSARDFSSGANVLTF.

The chain recombines TRBV5-1 with TRBJ2-5, with unresolved D. The V and J ends lost 3 bases and 2 bases respectively, with 11 bases between them. Looked up from germline, CDR1 is SGHRS and CDR2 is YFSETQ. CDR3 length: 14 residues. Here the CDR3 reads CASSSNLLQETQYF. The CDR3 region has the DNA TGCGCCAGCAGCTCAAACTTACTGCAAGAGACCCAGTACTTC.

CDR3 amino acids: CASSYSGGWNEQFF. CDR3 sequence (DNA): TGTGCCAGCAGTTACTCAGGGGGCTGGAATGAGCAGTTCTTC. The V call is TRBV6-6, the J call TRBJ2-1; 7 bases line up with TRBD1. V lost 0 bases, J lost 7 bases, and 3 bases stayed unmatched. CDR1 and CDR2 (germline): MNHNY, SVGAGI (reference sequence). CDR3 size: 14 residues.

In this sample, this clonotype turned up a few times. CDR3 DNA sequence: TGCGCCAGCACGAGTGGCATTACGGCGGACGAGCAGTACTTC. It encodes CASTSGITADEQYF. This chain joins TRBV10-1 and TRBJ2-7, with unresolved D. The CDR3 is 14 residues long. V dropped 7 bases and J dropped 5 bases, with 18 bases sitting between them. Germline loops: CDR1 WNHNN, CDR2 SYGVQD (reference sequence).

V usage is TRBV30 and J usage is TRBJ1-6; TRBD1 might be the D (5 bases). V shed 1 base and J shed 11 bases, with 9 bases lying between them. From germline, CDR1 is GTSNPN and CDR2 SVGIG (reference sequence). CDR3 length equals 12 residues. The CDR3 loop reads CAWSAPGPPLHF. DNA of the CDR3: TGTGCCTGGAGTGCACCGGGGCCACCCCTCCACTTT.

This clonotype has a handful of counts. The CDR3 spells CASSPRIGLGTEAFF. The CDR3 nucleotides are TGTGCCAGCAGTCCAAGGATCGGGCTGGGCACTGAAGCTTTCTTT. The chain joins TRBV12-3 or TRBV12-4 to TRBJ1-1; D is unclear. Trimming took 5 bases from V and 4 from J, leaving 17 bases between them. CDR3 length: 15 residues.

In this sample, this clonotype turned up a few times. This chain uses TRBV3-1 with TRBJ1-1, with D perhaps TRBD1 (5 bases). Germline loops: CDR1 LGHDT, CDR2 YNNKEL (reference sequence). The V gene lost 4 bases and the J gene lost 1 base, with 10 bases spanning the gap. This CDR3 is built from 14 residues. The CDR3 sequence: CASSPPDRNTEAFF. The CDR3 nucleotides are TGTGCCAGCAGCCCGCCAGACAGGAACACTGAAGCTTTCTTT.

The chain uses TRBV27 and TRBJ2-7; TRBD1 is a possible D gene (7 bases). V was pared by 7 bases and J by 4 bases, with 17 bases between. The CDR3 extends over 14 amino acids. Germline values: CDR1 MNHEY, CDR2 SMNVEV (reference sequence). The CDR3 reads CASTGRQGGYEQYF. CDR3 nucleotides: TGTGCCAGCACGGGCAGACAGGGAGGATACGAGCAGTACTTC.

The chain links TRBV11-2 to TRBJ2-1; possibly TRBD2 for D (7 bases). Germline loops: CDR1 SGHAT, CDR2 FQNNGV. Deletions cut 5 bases from V and 8 bases from J, with 22 bases between. The CDR3 contains 16 residues. The CDR3 region has the DNA TGTGCCAGCAGCCCCTATCCCGGGGGGCCGGGCGATGAGCAGTTCTTC. Translated, it gives CASSPYPGGPGDEQFF.

V is TRBV2 and J is TRBJ2-2; 7 bases are shared with TRBD1. The CDR3 is 15 residues long. Germline trimming cut 7 bases from V and 4 bases from J; bases unmatched to any gene: 9. The germline gives CDR1 SNHLY, CDR2 FYNNEI. The CDR3 loop reads CASMSTGSGTGELFF. As DNA, the CDR3 is TGTGCCAGCATGTCGACAGGGAGTGGCACCGGGGAGCTGTTTTTT.

This clonotype was counted ten times or more. This chain connects TRBV3-2 to TRBJ2-4; the table calls TRBD1, which could not be checked here. TRBV3-2 is classified as a pseudogene. CDR3 length: 17 residues. For the CDR3, the DNA is TGTGCCAGCAGCCAAGAGCAGGGAAGACAGGGGAAAAACATTCAGTACTTC. Amino acids: CASSQEQGRQGKNIQYF.